This TCR beta chain was retrieved from a study of T-cell reconstitution after alpha-beta-depleted transplantation in children. Unique molecular identifiers featured in how the TCRbeta library was prepared. TCRdb recomputed calls from the PCR reads with MiXCR, one row per CDR3 protein. The sample carries approximately 520,000 distinct CDR3 sequences, 9.5% to 12% recorded once. Overall study results and limits: Newly produced T cells mostly provided counts and TCRbeta diversity after one year, as hyperexpanded clones declined. Surviving recipient T cells and thymic progenitors produced the high day-60 TCRbeta diversity seen in some patients. Two months or so post-transplant, alpha-beta T cells reportedly derived from several hundred expanded graft clones.

With respect to this clonotype: Its cognate antigen is unknown.

J lost 4 bases, V lost 4 bases, and 11 bases had no gene match. Germline V gene data show CDR1 as SGHRS and CDR2 as YFSETQ. The CDR3 sequence is 18 residues long. The receptor's source is a female patient between 2 and 15 years old who had a stem cell transplant for aplastic anemia, so the T cells may come from the graft donor. This specimen was PBMCs, mostly from graft donor cells, taken 180 days after TCRalphabeta/CD19-depleted stem cell transplant. The V gene is TRBV5-1, the J gene TRBJ2-1; the match to TRBD2 covers 13 bases. CDR3 sequence: CASSVRKLAGGPYNEQFF. CDR3 in DNA: TGCGCCAGCAGCGTCCGAAAACTAGCGGGAGGGCCTTACAATGAGCAGTTCTTC.